The present T cell receptor beta chain was sequenced within a study of identical twins (dated by TCRdb to the mid-2010s). At the level of the whole study: To test whether fetal clonotypes persist, this study deep-sequenced TCR alpha and beta repertoires from monozygotic twins, from unrelated adults of various ages, and from cord blood. To rule out contamination, the twin experiments were replicated at different times with different library preparation protocols.

Libraries were constructed by 5' RACE. TCRdb lists the instrument as Illumina HiSeq 2000. A universal primer binding site was introduced by template switching, and a unique molecular identifier was present in the final cDNA, enabling accurate counting of TCR cDNA molecules. First-strand cDNA for TCR alpha and beta chains was synthesized from specific primers in the conserved constant-segment region. Each cDNA library was double barcoded, with a SMART-Mk sample barcode plus Illumina barcodes, to control for contamination. TruSeq adapter sequences, together with Illumina sample barcodes, were added in two successive PCR steps. The TCR alpha and beta cDNA libraries were sequenced on the Illumina HiSeq platform using custom primers. On the authors' methods: Raw reads were processed with MiGEC to extract unique molecular identifiers, and MiXCR was used to determine CDR3 positions. For each individual, recombination models were inferred using an EM algorithm with the repgenHMM and IGoR tools. Shared clonotypes were analyzed with the tcR package in R, and sharing was normalized by the product of cloneset sizes. Out-of-frame nonproductive sequences were analyzed to study raw recombination free of thymic and clonal selection effects. The public reads were reprocessed in TCRdb via fastp at Q25 and MiXCR, keeping in-frame beta chains. All rows with the same CDR3 protein become a single entry with the most common DNA and genes. These V and J calls rely on TCRdb rather than the paper's analysis. The sample yields nearly 650,000 distinct CDR3 sequences; just over 7% were counted once. The top ten hold 1.5% to 2% of the sample.

All donors were healthy Caucasians. Three pairs of female monozygotic twins, all aged 18 to 29 years, made up the twin cohort. The RNA used for TCR libraries was isolated from peripheral blood mononuclear cells. In its sample, this clonotype was seen a few times. Its antigen specificity is not known. No quality values exist for individual bases; no much larger clone is one base distant. Counted from cysteine to phenylalanine, this CDR3 has 16 amino acids. CDR3 DNA is the only sequence kept; it has 48 bases, read in frame from the first base. Based on the germline V gene, the CDR1 and CDR2 sequences are SGDLS and YYNGEE. For this chain, trimming is 4 bases at the V end and 0 bases at the J end, and the number of junction bases without a gene match is 6. Results the study describes overall, beyond this receptor: Abundant cord blood beta clonotypes carried fewer insertions; young adult naive repertoires showed a weaker similar trend, while memory repertoires showed none. Because the same donors could not be followed over many years, the conclusions relied on cross-sectional statistical analysis. Invariant T cells such as MAIT and iNKT could partly confound zero-insertion analyses, although diverse VJ usage argued against such confounding for most clonotypes. In monozygotic twins, recombination models systematically underestimated out-of-frame TCR alpha sharing, but the models matched the sharing seen between unrelated individuals. Compared with coincidental sharing between unrelated individuals, an excess of low generation-probability sequences was observed among out-of-frame TCR alpha sequences shared between twins. The excess sharing between twins in beta out-of-frame sequences was weaker because fewer shared sequences reduced the signal-to-noise ratio.

These sequences were also reported in another study, on yellow fever vaccine responses in identical twins. Per the second study: According to the authors, in identical twins the way T cells responded to vaccination appeared partly convergent and partly personalized. In identical twins, the study followed T cell clones that responded to the vaccine with precision.

This TCR derives from a woman aged 18-29 years in good health. Input material: PBMCs. The chain uses TRBV9 and TRBJ2-3; TRBD2 aligns with 9 central bases. The CDR3 region reads CASSTIAGASTDTQYF. The DNA is as follows: TGTGCCAGCAGCACTATAGCGGGGGCCAGCACAGATACGCAGTATTTT.